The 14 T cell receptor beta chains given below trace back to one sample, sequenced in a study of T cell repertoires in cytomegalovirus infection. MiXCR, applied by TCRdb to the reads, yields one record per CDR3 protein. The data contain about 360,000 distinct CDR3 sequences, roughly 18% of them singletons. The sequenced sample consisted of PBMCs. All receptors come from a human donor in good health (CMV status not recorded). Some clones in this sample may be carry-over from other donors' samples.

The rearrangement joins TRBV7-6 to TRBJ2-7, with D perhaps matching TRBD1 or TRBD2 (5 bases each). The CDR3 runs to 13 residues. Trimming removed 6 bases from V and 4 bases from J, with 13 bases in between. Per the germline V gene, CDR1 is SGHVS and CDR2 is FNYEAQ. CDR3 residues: CASSSGREYEQYF. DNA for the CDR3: TGTGCCAGCAGTTCGGGACGAGAGTACGAGCAGTACTTC. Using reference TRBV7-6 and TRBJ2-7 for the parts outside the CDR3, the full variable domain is GAGVSQSPRYKVTKRGQDVALRCDPISGHVSLYWYRQALGQGPEFLTYFNYEAQQDKSGLPNDRFSAERPEGSISTLTIQRTEQRDSAMYRCASSSGREYEQYFGPGTRLTVT.

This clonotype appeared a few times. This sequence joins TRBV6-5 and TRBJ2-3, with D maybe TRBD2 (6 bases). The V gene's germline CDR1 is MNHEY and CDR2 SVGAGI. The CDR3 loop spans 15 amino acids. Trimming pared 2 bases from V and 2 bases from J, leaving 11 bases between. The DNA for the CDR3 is TGTGCCAGCAGTTACCCCCGGGAGTTCACAGATACGCAGTATTTT. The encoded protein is CASSYPREFTDTQYF.

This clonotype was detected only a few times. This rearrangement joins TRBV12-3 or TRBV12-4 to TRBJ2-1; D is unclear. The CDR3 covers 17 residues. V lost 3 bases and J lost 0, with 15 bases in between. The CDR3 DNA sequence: TGTGCCAGCAGTTTCGGACCGCCCCGAACCTCCTACAATGAGCAGTTCTTC. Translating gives CASSFGPPRTSYNEQFF.

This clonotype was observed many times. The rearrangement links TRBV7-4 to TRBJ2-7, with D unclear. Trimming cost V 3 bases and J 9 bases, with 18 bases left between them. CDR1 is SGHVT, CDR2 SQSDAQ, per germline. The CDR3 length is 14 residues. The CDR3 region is CASSFGAYCVWQYF. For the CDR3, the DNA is TGTGCCAGCAGCTTTGGAGCCTACTGCGTGTGGCAGTACTTC.

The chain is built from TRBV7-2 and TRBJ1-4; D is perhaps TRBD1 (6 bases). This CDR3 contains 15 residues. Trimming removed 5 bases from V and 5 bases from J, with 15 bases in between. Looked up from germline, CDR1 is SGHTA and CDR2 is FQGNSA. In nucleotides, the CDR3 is TGTGCCAGCAGCAGATCAGGGGATCAGAATGAAAAACTGTTTTTT. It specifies CASSRSGDQNEKLFF.

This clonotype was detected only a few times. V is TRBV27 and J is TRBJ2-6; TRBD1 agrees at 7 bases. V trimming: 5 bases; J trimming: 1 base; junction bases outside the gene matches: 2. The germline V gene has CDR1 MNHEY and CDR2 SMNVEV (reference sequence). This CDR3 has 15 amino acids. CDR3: CASSLQGSGANVLTF. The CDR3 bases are TGTGCCAGCAGTCTACAGGGGTCTGGGGCCAACGTCCTGACTTTC.

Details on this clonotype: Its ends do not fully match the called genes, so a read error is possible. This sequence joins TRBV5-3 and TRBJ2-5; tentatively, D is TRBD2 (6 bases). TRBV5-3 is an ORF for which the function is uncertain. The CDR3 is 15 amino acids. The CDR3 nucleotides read TGTGCCAGCAGCTTGGTAGGCGGGGCCCAAGAGACCCAGTACTTC. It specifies CASSLVGGAQETQYF.

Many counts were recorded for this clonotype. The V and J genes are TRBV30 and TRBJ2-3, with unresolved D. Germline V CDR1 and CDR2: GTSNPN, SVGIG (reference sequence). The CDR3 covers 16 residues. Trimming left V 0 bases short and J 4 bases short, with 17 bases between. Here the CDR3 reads CAWSVRTAQSSDTQYF. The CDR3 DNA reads TGTGCCTGGAGTGTAAGAACAGCCCAATCCTCAGATACGCAGTATTTT. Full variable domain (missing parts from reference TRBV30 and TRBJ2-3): SQTIHQWPATLVQPVGSPLSLECTVEGTSNPNLYWYRQAAGRGLQLLFYSVGIGQISSEVPQNLSASRPQDRQFILSSKKLLLSDSGFYLCAWSVRTAQSSDTQYFGPGTRLTVL.

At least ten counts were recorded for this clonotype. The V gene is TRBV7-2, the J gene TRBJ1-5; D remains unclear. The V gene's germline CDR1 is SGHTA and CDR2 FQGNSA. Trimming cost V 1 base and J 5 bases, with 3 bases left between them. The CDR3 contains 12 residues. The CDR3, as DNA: TGTGCCAGCAGCTTAGACGATCAGCCCCAGCATTTT. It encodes CASSLDDQPQHF.

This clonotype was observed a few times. The CDR3: CASSLAQRDEQFF. CDR3 in DNA: TGTGCCAGCAGCTTGGCCCAGCGGGATGAGCAGTTCTTC. The gene calls are TRBV5-5 and TRBJ2-1; TRBD2 is a possible D gene (6 bases). The length of the CDR3 is 13 residues. The germline V gene encodes CDR1 SGHKS and CDR2 YYEKEE (reference sequence). Deletions cut 0 bases from V and 8 bases from J, with 9 bases between.

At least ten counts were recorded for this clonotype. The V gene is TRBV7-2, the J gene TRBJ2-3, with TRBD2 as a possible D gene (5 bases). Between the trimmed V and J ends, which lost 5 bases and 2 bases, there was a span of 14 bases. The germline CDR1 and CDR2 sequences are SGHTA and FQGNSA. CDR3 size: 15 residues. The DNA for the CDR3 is TGTGCCAGCAGCCTAACTAGGGTCAACACAGATACGCAGTATTTT. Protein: CASSLTRVNTDTQYF.

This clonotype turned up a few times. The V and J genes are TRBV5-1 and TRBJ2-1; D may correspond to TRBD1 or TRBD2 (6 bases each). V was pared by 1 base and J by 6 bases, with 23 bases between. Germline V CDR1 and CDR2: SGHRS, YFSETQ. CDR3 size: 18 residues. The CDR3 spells CASSLMGGRSLGSNEQFF. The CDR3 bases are TGCGCCAGCAGCTTGATGGGGGGCCGGAGCCTGGGGTCCAATGAGCAGTTCTTC.

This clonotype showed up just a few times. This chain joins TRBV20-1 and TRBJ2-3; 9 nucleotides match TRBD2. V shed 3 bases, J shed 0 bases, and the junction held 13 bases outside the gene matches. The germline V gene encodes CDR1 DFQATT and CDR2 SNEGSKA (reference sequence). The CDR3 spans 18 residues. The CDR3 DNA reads TGCAGTGCTAGGCCCCCCGAGGCTAGCGGGGAAAGCACAGATACGCAGTATTTT. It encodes CSARPPEASGESTDTQYF.

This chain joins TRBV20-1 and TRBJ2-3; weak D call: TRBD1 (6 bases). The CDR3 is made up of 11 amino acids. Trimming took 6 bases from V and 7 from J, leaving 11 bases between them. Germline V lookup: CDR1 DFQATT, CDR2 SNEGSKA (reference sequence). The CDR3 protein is CSATDRHTQYF. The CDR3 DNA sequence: TGCAGTGCAACGGACAGACATACGCAGTATTTT.